The TCR beta chain under discussion was sequenced for a study of T cell responses to AZD1222 COVID-19 vaccine. Method: immunoSEQ multiplex PCR; TCRdb's copy keeps in-frame clones and lacks some. The sample includes around 91,000 clones, around nine tenths of them seen just once. Findings of the study overall: Among the donors, most were white British and more were female, and clonal diversity was possibly underestimated. Reports say nearly half of spike-specific TCRs go after unmutated variant regions.

Concerning this clone itself: Its target is unknown.

Specimen: peripheral blood, collected on day 0 of AZD1222 vaccination. The clonotype originates from an adult in good health.

CDR3 in amino acids: CASTPDGSSYEQYF. The CDR3 bases are TGTGCCAGCACCCCAGACGGGAGCTCCTACGAGCAGTACTTC. The J gene is TRBJ2-7, the V gene TRBV6-2 or TRBV6-3; TRBD2 is a possible D gene (6 bases). Trimming removed 7 bases at V and 0 bases at J, with 13 bases between. The CDR3 extends over 14 amino acids. Germline CDR1 reads MNHEY; CDR2 reads SVGEGT.